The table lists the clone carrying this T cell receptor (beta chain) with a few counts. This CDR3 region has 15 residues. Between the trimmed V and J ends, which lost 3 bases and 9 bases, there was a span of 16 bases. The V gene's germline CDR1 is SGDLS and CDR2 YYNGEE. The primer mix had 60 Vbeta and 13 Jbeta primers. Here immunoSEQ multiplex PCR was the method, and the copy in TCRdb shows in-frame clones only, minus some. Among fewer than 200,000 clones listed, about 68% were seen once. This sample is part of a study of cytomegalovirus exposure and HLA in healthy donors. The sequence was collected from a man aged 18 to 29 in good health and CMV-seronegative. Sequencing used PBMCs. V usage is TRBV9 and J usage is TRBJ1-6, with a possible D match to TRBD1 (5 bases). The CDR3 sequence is CASSAQGVSASPLHF. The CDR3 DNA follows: TGTGCCAGCAGCGCCCAGGGCGTAAGTGCTTCACCCCTCCACTTT.